This T cell receptor (beta chain) originates from a study of cytomegalovirus exposure and HLA in healthy donors. The CDR3 spans 17 residues. In germline, CDR1 is KGHSH, CDR2 LQKENI. The ends were cut back, 6 bases at V and 0 bases at J, with 18 bases in the middle. Primers included in the PCR were 60 Vbeta and 13 Jbeta primers. Data came from immunoSEQ multiplex PCR; TCRdb stores just in-frame clones and leaves some out. Here the sample spans about 160,000 clones, about 80% being singletons. The receptor was derived from a girl aged 5-17 years in good health and CMV-seropositive. The sequenced material came from PBMCs. This rearrangement joins TRBV18 to TRBJ1-3; TRBD1 might be the D (6 bases). In DNA, the CDR3 is TGTGCCAGCTCGCGGGCTGGGACACCCGACTCTGGAAACACCATATATTTT. This sequence encodes CASSRAGTPDSGNTIYF.